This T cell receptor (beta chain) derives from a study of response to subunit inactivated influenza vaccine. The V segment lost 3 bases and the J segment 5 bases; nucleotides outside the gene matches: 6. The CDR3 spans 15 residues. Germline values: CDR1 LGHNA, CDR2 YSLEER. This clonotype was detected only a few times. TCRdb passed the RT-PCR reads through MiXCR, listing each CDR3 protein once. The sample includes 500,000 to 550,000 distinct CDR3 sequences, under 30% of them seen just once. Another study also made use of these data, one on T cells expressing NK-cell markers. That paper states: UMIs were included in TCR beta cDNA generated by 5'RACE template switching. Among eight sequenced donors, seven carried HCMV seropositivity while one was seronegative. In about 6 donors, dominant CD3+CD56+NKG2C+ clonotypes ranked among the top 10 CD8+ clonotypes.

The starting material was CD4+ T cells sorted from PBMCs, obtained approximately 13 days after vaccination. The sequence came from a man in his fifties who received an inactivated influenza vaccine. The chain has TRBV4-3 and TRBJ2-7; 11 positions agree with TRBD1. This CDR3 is CASSQEDRGQNEQYF. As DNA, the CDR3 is TGCGCCAGCAGCCAGGAGGACAGGGGGCAGAACGAGCAGTACTTC.